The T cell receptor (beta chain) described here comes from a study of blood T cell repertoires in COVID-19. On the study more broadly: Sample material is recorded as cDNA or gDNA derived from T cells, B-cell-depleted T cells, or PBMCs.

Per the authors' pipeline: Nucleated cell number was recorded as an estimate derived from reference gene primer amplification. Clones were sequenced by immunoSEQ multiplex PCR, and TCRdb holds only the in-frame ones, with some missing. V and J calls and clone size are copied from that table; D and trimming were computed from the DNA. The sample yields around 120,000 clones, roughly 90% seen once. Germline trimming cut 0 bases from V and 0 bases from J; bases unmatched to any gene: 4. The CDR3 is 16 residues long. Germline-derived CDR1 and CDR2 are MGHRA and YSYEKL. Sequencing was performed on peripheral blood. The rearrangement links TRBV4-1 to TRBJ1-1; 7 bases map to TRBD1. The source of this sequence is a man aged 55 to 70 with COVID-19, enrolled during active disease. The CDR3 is CASSQDLRGLNTEAFF. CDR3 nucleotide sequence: TGCGCCAGCAGCCAAGATCTAAGGGGGCTGAACACTGAAGCTTTCTTT.